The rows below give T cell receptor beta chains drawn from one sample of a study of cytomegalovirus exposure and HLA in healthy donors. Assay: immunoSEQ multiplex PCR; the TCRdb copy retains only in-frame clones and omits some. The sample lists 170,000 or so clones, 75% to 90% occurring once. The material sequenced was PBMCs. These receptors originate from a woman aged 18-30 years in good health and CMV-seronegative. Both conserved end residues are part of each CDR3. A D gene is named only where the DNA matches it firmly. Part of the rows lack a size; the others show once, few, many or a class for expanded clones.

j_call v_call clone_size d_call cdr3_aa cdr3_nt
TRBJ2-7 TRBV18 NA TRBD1 CASSPAGTVSYEQYF TGTGCCAGCTCACCTGCTGGGACAGTCTCCTACGAGCAGTACTTC
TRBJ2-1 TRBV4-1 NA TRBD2 CASSQIAGGENEQFF TGCGCCAGCAGCCAAATAGCGGGAGGGGAGAATGAGCAGTTCTTC
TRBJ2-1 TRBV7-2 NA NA CASSFKGVQGRENEQFF TGTGCCAGCAGCTTTAAAGGAGTGCAGGGGAGGGAAAATGAGCAGTTCTTC
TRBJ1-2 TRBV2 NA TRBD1 CASSETQGGSYGYTF TGTGCCAGCAGTGAAACCCAGGGGGGATCCTATGGCTACACCTTC
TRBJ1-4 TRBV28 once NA CASSLDSSNEKLFF TGTGCCAGCAGTTTAGACAGCTCTAATGAAAAACTGTTTTTT
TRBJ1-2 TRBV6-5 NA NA CASSWGRGSYGYTF TGTGCCAGCAGTTGGGGCAGGGGATCCTATGGCTACACCTTC
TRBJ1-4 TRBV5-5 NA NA CASSTEYRVANEKLFF TGTGCCAGCAGCACGGAATACAGGGTGGCTAATGAAAAACTGTTTTTT
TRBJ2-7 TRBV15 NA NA CATSTRTPAYEQYF TGTGCCACCAGCACTCGGACACCGGCCTACGAGCAGTACTTC
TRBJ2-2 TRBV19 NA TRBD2 CASRSSGLGGVGGTGELFF TGTGCCAGTCGCTCGTCAGGACTAGGAGGAGTCGGGGGCACCGGGGAGCTGTTTTTT
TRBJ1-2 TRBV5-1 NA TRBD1 CASSRDRGDYGYTF TGCGCCAGCAGCCGGGACAGGGGTGACTATGGCTACACCTTC
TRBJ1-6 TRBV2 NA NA CASSEVNSPLHF TGTGCCAGCAGTGAAGTAAATTCACCCCTCCACTTT
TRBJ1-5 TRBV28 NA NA CASRGGNQPQHF TGTGCCAGCAGGGGGGGGAATCAGCCCCAGCATTTT
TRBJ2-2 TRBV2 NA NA CAGKDGGKIAGELFF TGTGCCGGGAAGGACGGGGGAAAAATAGCCGGGGAGCTGTTTTTT
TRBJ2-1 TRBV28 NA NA CASSVKFMEFDSYNEQFF TGTGCCAGCAGTGTAAAGTTTATGGAGTTTGACTCCTACAATGAGCAGTTCTTC
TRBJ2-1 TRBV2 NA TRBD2 CASSATSGGSPYNEQFF TGTGCCAGCAGTGCGACTAGCGGGGGGTCCCCCTACAATGAGCAGTTCTTC
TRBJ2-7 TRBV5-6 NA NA CASSSTSYEQYF TGTGCCAGCAGCTCTACTAGCTACGAGCAGTACTTC
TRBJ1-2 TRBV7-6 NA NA CASSLEGQGGGYTF TGTGCCAGCAGCTTAGAGGGGCAGGGTGGCGGCTACACCTTC
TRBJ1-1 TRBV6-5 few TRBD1 CASSERETGNGFF TGTGCCAGCAGTGAACGGGAGACAGGGAACGGTTTCTTT
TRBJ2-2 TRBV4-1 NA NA CASSQESTTRETGELFF TGCGCCAGCAGCCAAGAATCGACGACTAGAGAGACCGGGGAGCTGTTTTTT
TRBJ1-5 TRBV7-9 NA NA CASSLLGGSGNQPQHF TGTGCCAGCAGCTTATTAGGGGGTTCTGGCAATCAGCCCCAGCATTTT
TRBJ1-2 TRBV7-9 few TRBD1 CASRDGTAYGYTF TGTGCCAGCAGGGATGGGACAGCCTATGGCTACACCTTC
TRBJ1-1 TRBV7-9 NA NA CASSFPMNTEAFF TGTGCCAGCAGCTTTCCTATGAACACTGAAGCTTTCTTT
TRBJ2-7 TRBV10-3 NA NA CAISDSKEGYEQYF TGTGCCATCAGTGATTCCAAAGAGGGCTACGAGCAGTACTTC
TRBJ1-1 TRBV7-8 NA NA CASSLGQLNTEAFF TGTGCCAGCAGCTTAGGGCAGTTGAACACTGAAGCTTTCTTT
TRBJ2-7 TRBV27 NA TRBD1 CASSFLDRPYEQYF TGTGCCAGCAGTTTCTTGGACAGGCCCTACGAGCAGTACTTC
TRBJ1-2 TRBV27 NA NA CASSLTANYGYTF TGTGCCAGCAGTTTGACAGCAAACTATGGCTACACCTTC
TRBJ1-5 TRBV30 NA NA CAWNPGEGNQPQHF TGTGCCTGGAACCCGGGGGAAGGTAATCAGCCCCAGCATTTT
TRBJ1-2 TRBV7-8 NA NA CASSPRFREIYGYTF TGTGCCAGCAGCCCGCGGTTTCGGGAGATATATGGCTACACCTTC
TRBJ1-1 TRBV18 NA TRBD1 CASSVRQGGDTEAFF TGTGCCAGCTCAGTACGACAGGGCGGTGACACTGAAGCTTTCTTT
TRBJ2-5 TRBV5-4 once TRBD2 CASSQWTSGQETQYF TGTGCCAGCAGCCAATGGACTAGCGGGCAAGAGACCCAGTACTTC
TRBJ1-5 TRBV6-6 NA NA CASLAGDQPQHF TGTGCCAGTCTTGCCGGGGATCAGCCCCAGCATTTT
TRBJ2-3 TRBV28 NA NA CASSSWGERMTDTQYF TGTGCCAGCAGTTCCTGGGGGGAGAGGATGACAGATACGCAGTATTTT
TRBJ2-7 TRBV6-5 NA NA CASSYSAQSLYEQYF TGTGCCAGCAGTTATAGCGCCCAGTCTCTCTACGAGCAGTACTTC
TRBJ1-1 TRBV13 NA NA CASSSSLAPEAFF TGTGCCAGCAGCTCATCCCTGGCCCCTGAAGCTTTCTTT
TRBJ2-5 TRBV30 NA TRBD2 CAWSEPSGAPGETQYF TGTGCCTGGAGTGAGCCTAGCGGGGCCCCGGGAGAGACCCAGTACTTC
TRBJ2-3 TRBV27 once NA CASSPMQGTTDTQYF TGTGCCAGCAGTCCAATGCAGGGGACCACAGATACGCAGTATTTT
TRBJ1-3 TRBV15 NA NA CATSRDVTVTNTIYF TGTGCCACCAGCAGAGATGTGACAGTTACAAACACCATATATTTT
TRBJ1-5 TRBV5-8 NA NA CASSTRVKPQHF TGTGCCAGCAGCACCCGGGTTAAGCCCCAGCATTTT
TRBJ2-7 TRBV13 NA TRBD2 CASSLAGTSAMQYF TGTGCCAGCAGCTTAGCAGGGACTAGCGCCATGCAGTACTTC
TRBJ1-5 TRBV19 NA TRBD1 CASSTDREGNQPQHF TGTGCCAGTAGTACGGACAGGGAGGGTAATCAGCCCCAGCATTTT
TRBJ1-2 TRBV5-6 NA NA CASSLVSNYGYTF TGTGCCAGCAGCTTGGTGTCGAACTATGGCTACACCTTC
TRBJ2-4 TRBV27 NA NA CASSLTPPTVAKNIQYF TGTGCCAGCAGTTTAACCCCTCCGACAGTAGCCAAAAACATTCAGTACTTC
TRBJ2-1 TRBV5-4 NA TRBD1 CATYNERKDRGGFF TGTGCCACTTATAACGAAAGAAAGGACAGGGGTGGGTTCTTC
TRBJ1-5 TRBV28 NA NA CASSLSGVGGNQPQHF TGTGCCAGCAGTTTAAGCGGAGTAGGAGGCAATCAGCCCCAGCATTTT
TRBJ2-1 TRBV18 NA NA CASSPTGAGQFF TGTGCCAGCTCACCTACTGGGGCCGGGCAGTTCTTC
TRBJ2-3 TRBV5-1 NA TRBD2 CASSLASGRDMGDTQYF TGCGCCAGCAGCTTGGCTAGCGGGAGGGATATGGGAGATACGCAGTATTTT
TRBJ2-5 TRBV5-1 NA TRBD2 CASSPGGGEETQYF TGCGCCAGCAGCCCCGGCGGGGGAGAAGAGACCCAGTACTTC
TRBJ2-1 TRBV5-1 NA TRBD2 CASKERSGRYNEQFF TGCGCCAGCAAGGAGAGAAGCGGGAGATACAATGAGCAGTTCTTC
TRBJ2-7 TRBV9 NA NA CASSASRGGEQYF TGTGCCAGCAGCGCTTCCAGGGGCGGCGAGCAGTACTTC
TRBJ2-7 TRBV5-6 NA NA CASSLRLAYYEQYF TGTGCCAGCAGCTTGCGGCTAGCATACTACGAGCAGTACTTC
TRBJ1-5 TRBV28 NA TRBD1 CASSFAGGWPQHF TGTGCCAGCAGTTTTGCAGGGGGATGGCCCCAGCATTTT
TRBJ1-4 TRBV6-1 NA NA CASSEAIGATNEKLFF TGTGCCAGCAGTGAAGCGATAGGGGCAACTAATGAAAAACTGTTTTTT
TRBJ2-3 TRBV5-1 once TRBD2 CASFVSGVSTDTQYF TGCGCCAGCTTCGTTAGCGGGGTTAGCACAGATACGCAGTATTTT
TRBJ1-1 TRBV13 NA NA CASSLGPGGAEAFF TGTGCCAGCAGCTTGGGCCCTGGGGGGGCTGAAGCTTTCTTT
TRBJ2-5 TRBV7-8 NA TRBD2 CASNPWRGGLETQYF TGTGCCAGCAACCCCTGGCGGGGGGGCTTAGAGACCCAGTACTTC
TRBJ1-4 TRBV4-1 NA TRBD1 CASSQVRDSENEKLFF TGCGCCAGCAGCCAAGTCCGGGACAGCGAAAATGAAAAACTGTTTTTT
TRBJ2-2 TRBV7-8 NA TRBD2 CASKLAGGPRNTGELFF TGTGCCAGCAAACTAGCGGGGGGGCCGAGGAACACCGGGGAGCTGTTTTTT
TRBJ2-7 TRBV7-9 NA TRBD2 CASSLSLASGSVYEQYF TGTGCCAGCAGCTTAAGTTTGGCTAGCGGGAGTGTTTACGAGCAGTACTTC
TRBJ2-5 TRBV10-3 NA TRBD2 CAISELAGGQETQYF TGTGCCATCAGTGAACTAGCGGGGGGGCAAGAGACCCAGTACTTC